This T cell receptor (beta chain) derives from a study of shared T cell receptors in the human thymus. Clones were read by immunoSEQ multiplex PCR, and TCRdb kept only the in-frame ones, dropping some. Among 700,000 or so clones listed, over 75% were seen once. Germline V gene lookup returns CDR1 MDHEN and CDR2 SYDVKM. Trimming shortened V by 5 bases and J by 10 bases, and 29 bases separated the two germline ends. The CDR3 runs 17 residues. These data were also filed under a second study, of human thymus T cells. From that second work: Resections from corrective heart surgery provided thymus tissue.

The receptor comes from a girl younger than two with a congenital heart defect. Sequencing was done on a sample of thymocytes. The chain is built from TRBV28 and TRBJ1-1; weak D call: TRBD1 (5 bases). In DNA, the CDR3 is TGTGCCAGCAGTCCCATATATGGTCGGGGGGGACTTCGGGGAGCTTTCTTT. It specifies CASSPIYGRGGLRGAFF.